This T cell receptor beta chain was identified during a study of Graves' ophthalmopathy and Graves' hyperthyroidism. Transcripts of RNA were the source for amplifying TCR beta CDR3 regions. HTBI-primed first-round RT-PCR preceded second-round multiplex PCR. In TCRdb, the multiplex PCR reads were re-called with MiXCR into one record per CDR3 protein. The top ten clones hold more than 1.5% of a sample with 360,000 or so distinct CDR3 sequences, roughly 18% of them seen once. This clonotype has a count of ten or more. Material: peripheral blood. This sequence was found in a woman aged 18-35 years with Graves' ophthalmopathy.

The CDR3: CSATDLSGGQETQYF. The CDR3 bases are TGCAGTGCGACCGATCTTAGCGGGGGCCAAGAGACCCAGTACTTC. The chain uses TRBV20-1 and TRBJ2-5; 9 nucleotides match TRBD2. J was trimmed by 1 base and V by 6 bases; bases with no gene match: 9. CDR3 length: 15 amino acids. CDR1 and CDR2 (germline): DFQATT, SNEGSKA (reference sequence).